This T cell receptor beta chain was recorded in a study of brain metastases from non-small cell lung cancer. Whole-study findings and limits: T-cell infiltration was lower in brain metastases than primaries (P < 0.001). Compared with their matched primary tumors, around 69% of brain metastases showed expanded T-cell clones. Paired brain metastases and primary tumors largely shared TCR repertoires.

The V end was cut by 2 bases, the J end by 5 bases, with 9 bases between. This CDR3 contains 13 residues. Germline V gene sequence: CDR1 WNHNN, CDR2 SYGVQD (reference sequence). Regarding this clone: Its specificity is unknown.

Only in-frame clones appear in the TCRdb table, and some are missing; sequencing was by immunoSEQ multiplex PCR. Among about 2,500 clones, about 85% were seen once, and the ten largest hold roughly 6%. The J gene is TRBJ1-1, the V gene TRBV10-1; the D is unclear. Sequencing input: primary lung tumor tissue. The TCR comes from a donor at least 40 years old with non-small cell lung cancer. CDR3 sequence reads: CASSEEGWTEAFF. CDR3 DNA: TGCGCCAGCAGTGAGGAGGGCTGGACTGAAGCTTTCTTT.